This entry lists 11 T cell receptor beta chains sequenced from one sample in a study of shared clonotypes between healthy human individuals. Using immunoSEQ multiplex PCR, the repertoire was profiled, and TCRdb retains in-frame clones only, with some absent. The data show approximately 500,000 clones, with approximately 81% seen just once and approximately 11% held by the top ten. The specimen was PBMCs. Every receptor here comes from a woman aged 40 to 50 in good health. Some clones in this sample may be carry-over from other donors' samples.

The V gene is TRBV5-1, the J gene TRBJ1-3; D gene unclear. CDR1 SGHRS and CDR2 YFSETQ come from the germline V gene. The germline V and J ends were trimmed by 0 bases and 0 bases, with 10 bases remaining between them. The CDR3 is 16 residues long. This chain's CDR3 is CASSLEGISSGNTIYF. As DNA, the CDR3 is TGCGCCAGCAGCTTGGAAGGGATCAGCTCTGGAAACACCATATATTTT.

In the case of this clone: This likely traces to a read error, being one base from a far larger clone. This rearrangement joins TRBV30 to TRBJ1-1, with D hard to call. V was shortened by 5 bases and J by 1 base, with 8 bases between the two germline ends. This CDR3 is built from 12 residues. Germline V lookup: CDR1 GTSNPN, CDR2 SVGIG (reference sequence). The CDR3 loop is CAWAPWNTEAFF. CDR3 coding DNA: TGTGCCTGGGCCCCGTGGAACACTGAAGCTTTCTTT.

The chain carries TRBV28 and TRBJ2-5, with TRBD2 identical over 8 bases. This CDR3 has 15 residues. V trimming: 5 bases; J trimming: 5 bases; junction bases outside the gene matches: 10. Germline V gives CDR1 MDHEN, CDR2 SYDVKM. The CDR3: CASSAIRGRWETQYF. The CDR3 region has the DNA TGTGCCAGCAGTGCGATTCGCGGGAGGTGGGAGACCCAGTACTTC. The full variable domain, with the rest looked up from reference TRBV28 and TRBJ2-5, is DVKVTQSSRYLVKRTGEKVFLECVQDMDHENMFWYRQDPGLGLRLIYFSYDVKMKEKGDIPEGYSVSREKKERFSLILESASTNQTSMYLCASSAIRGRWETQYFGPGTRLLVL.

This clone showed up just once. A far larger clone is one base from this, pointing to a likely read error. The same CDR3 arises from other DNA sequences in this sample as well. The rearrangement links TRBV2 to TRBJ1-5; D may be TRBD1 (5 bases). The CDR3 extends over 17 amino acids. The ends were cut back, 0 bases at V and 7 bases at J, with 19 bases in the middle. The germline CDR1 and CDR2 sequences are SNHLY and FYNNEI. The CDR3 DNA reads TGTGCCAGCAGTGAAGCGGTAGGGACTGGGGCTCGGCAGCCCCAGCATTTT. Translation gives CASSEAVGTGARQPQHF.

As DNA, the CDR3 is TGTGCCAGCCTACAGGGATCGGGGGGAAACACCATATATTTT. Translating gives CASLQGSGGNTIYF. The J gene is TRBJ1-3, the V gene TRBV2; a possible D gene is TRBD1 (6 bases). Trimming shortened V by 8 bases and J by 4 bases, and 15 bases separated the two germline ends. The CDR3 is made up of 14 amino acids. Per the germline V gene, CDR1 is SNHLY and CDR2 is FYNNEI.

The gene calls are TRBV5-1 and TRBJ1-2, with D unresolved. Germline V gene data show CDR1 as SGHRS and CDR2 as YFSETQ. The ends were cut back, 0 bases at V and 4 bases at J, with 10 bases in the middle. The CDR3 consists of 14 residues. This CDR3 is CASSLAREPYGYTF. CDR3 nucleotides: TGCGCCAGCAGCTTGGCCAGAGAGCCCTATGGCTACACCTTC.

The chain carries TRBV11-2 and TRBJ2-7; 12 bases agree with TRBD2. With V trimmed by 5 bases and J by 1 base, 6 bases remained unmatched. There are 16 residues in the CDR3. The germline V gene encodes CDR1 SGHAT and CDR2 FQNNGV. CDR3 sequence reads: CASSRFGLAGSYEQYF. The CDR3 region has the DNA TGTGCCAGCAGCCGCTTCGGACTAGCGGGGTCCTACGAGCAGTACTTC.

The V call is TRBV18, the J call TRBJ2-3; D is undetermined. CDR3 size: 14 residues. Per the germline V gene, CDR1 is KGHSH and CDR2 is LQKENI. V dropped 6 bases and J dropped 2 bases, with 12 bases sitting between them. The CDR3 protein is CASSPLVITDTQYF. The DNA for the CDR3 is TGTGCCAGCTCGCCCCTCGTGATCACAGATACGCAGTATTTT. Supplemented by reference TRBV18 and TRBJ2-3, the full variable domain reads NAGVMQNPRHLVRRRGQEARLRCSPMKGHSHVYWYRQLPEEGLKFMVYLQKENIIDESGMPKERFSAEFPKEGPSILRIQQVVRGDSAAYFCASSPLVITDTQYFGPGTRLTVL.

This clone is medium-sized in the sample. At the DNA level, this CDR3 is encoded by other sequences in the same sample as well. The V call is TRBV6-4, the J call TRBJ1-1; 7 nucleotides align to TRBD1. V shed 0 bases and J 10 bases; nucleotides not matched to a gene: 8. CDR3 length equals 14 residues. The V gene's germline CDR1 is MRHNA and CDR2 SNTAGT. The CDR3 DNA reads as TGTGCCAGCAGTGACTCGATTGAGACAGGGAGAGCTTTCTTT. Translated, it gives CASSDSIETGRAFF.

The chain employs TRBV18 and TRBJ2-3; 9 positions match TRBD2. V was clipped by 3 bases and J by 3 bases; unmatched bases: 10. The CDR3 is 17 amino acids. CDR1 and CDR2 (germline): KGHSH, LQKENI. The CDR3 reads CASSPPGSSGTTDTQYF. CDR3 nucleotide sequence: TGTGCCAGCTCACCCCCCGGGTCTAGCGGGACGACAGATACGCAGTATTTT.

This clone showed up just once. This rearrangement joins TRBV9 to TRBJ2-7; D is undetermined. The germline gives CDR1 SGDLS, CDR2 YYNGEE. The V and J ends lost 3 bases and 6 bases respectively, with 7 bases between them. CDR3 length equals 11 residues. In DNA form, the CDR3 reads TGTGCCAGCAGCGGATCGGGCGAGCAGTACTTC. Residues: CASSGSGEQYF.